This T cell receptor (beta chain) came from a study of control samples from healthy donors and cancer patients. Assay used: immunoSEQ multiplex PCR; TCRdb lists only in-frame clones, some missing. The sample has roughly 58,000 clones, more than 70% seen once. This CDR3 comprises 15 residues. The V end lost 5 bases, the J end lost 2 bases, and 13 bases lay between the germline ends. Germline V CDR1 and CDR2: LGHNA, YNFKEQ. Sequencing input: PBMCs. The chain recombines TRBV4-2 with TRBJ2-1; D is ambiguous. The clonotype comes from a woman aged 60-75 years with lung cancer. Written as DNA, the CDR3 is TGTGCCAGCAGCATCCAGACTGGGACCTACAATGAGCAGTTCTTC. Translated: CASSIQTGTYNEQFF.